This passage covers 7 T cell receptor beta chains from one sample sequenced in a study of vaccination effects on CD4 cells after COVID-19. CD4+ T cell isolation took place after 10 days of culture. The participants, recipients of two vaccine doses, got either BNT162b2 or mRNA-1273. What these receptors recognize is not known. Assay used: immunoSEQ multiplex PCR; TCRdb lists only in-frame clones, some missing. Of around 47,000 clones detected, 60% to 75% appear once; the ten largest clones hold roughly 9.7%. The sequenced sample was CD4+ T cells from PBMCs cultured without peptide, obtained after COVID-19 vaccination. All receptors come from a human donor who received a COVID-19 vaccine.

V and J are TRBV7-2 and TRBJ2-7; D not certain. V lost 5 bases, J lost 4 bases, and 9 bases lay in between. The CDR3 length is 12 residues. Germline V gene lookup returns CDR1 SGHTA and CDR2 FQGNSA. Here the CDR3 DNA reads TGTGCCAGCAGCCGACCTATGTACGAGCAGTACTTC. It is translated as CASSRPMYEQYF.

This CDR3 reads CASSPPKMLTNHEQFF. The CDR3, as DNA: TGTGCCAGCTCACCACCCAAAATGTTGACTAACCATGAGCAGTTCTTC. The V gene is TRBV18, the J gene TRBJ2-1, with D maybe TRBD2 (5 bases). Looked up from germline, CDR1 is KGHSH and CDR2 is LQKENI. There are 16 residues in the CDR3. V gave up 0 bases and J gave up 8 bases, with 17 bases separating them. Full variable domain (outside the CDR3, taken from reference TRBV18 and TRBJ2-1): NAGVMQNPRHLVRRRGQEARLRCSPMKGHSHVYWYRQLPEEGLKFMVYLQKENIIDESGMPKERFSAEFPKEGPSILRIQQVVRGDSAAYFCASSPPKMLTNHEQFFGPGTRLTVL.

V and J are TRBV6-5 and TRBJ1-6; D is perhaps TRBD1 (5 bases). Germline CDR1 and CDR2: MNHEY and SVGAGI. This CDR3 contains 13 residues. Deletions cut 7 bases from V and 5 bases from J, with 9 bases between. The CDR3 DNA sequence: TGTGCCAGCACCAGGGACGATAATTCACCCCTCCACTTT. Its protein is CASTRDDNSPLHF.

The V call is TRBV19, the J call TRBJ1-3; maybe TRBD1 (6 bases). Germline V gene data show CDR1 as LNHDA and CDR2 as SQIVND (reference sequence). Deletions cut 5 bases from V and 0 bases from J, with 17 bases between. This CDR3 contains 17 residues. The CDR3 protein is CASSPRDRTLSGNTIYF. CDR3 coding DNA: TGTGCCAGTAGTCCCCGAGACAGGACCCTCTCTGGAAACACCATATATTTT. Using reference TRBV19 and TRBJ1-3 for the parts outside the CDR3, the full variable domain is DGGITQSPKYLFRKEGQNVTLSCEQNLNHDAMYWYRQDPGQGLRLIYYSQIVNDFQKGDIAEGYSVSREKKESFPLTVTSAQKNPTAFYLCASSPRDRTLSGNTIYFGEGSWLTVV.

This clone was found once. The gene calls are TRBV2 and TRBJ2-7, with a weak D call TRBD2 (6 bases). Germline V gene data show CDR1 as SNHLY and CDR2 as FYNNEI. V was cut by 8 bases and J by 0 bases, with 11 bases left in between. This CDR3 is 13 amino acids long. The CDR3 DNA follows: TGTGCCAGCCGGCGGGACGGCTCCTACGAGCAGTACTTC. This gives the protein CASRRDGSYEQYF.

This clone qualifies as medium-sized. This sequence joins TRBV2 and TRBJ2-1; D is possibly TRBD2 (5 bases). The V gene's germline CDR1 is SNHLY and CDR2 FYNNEI. The CDR3 contains 13 residues. V gave up 9 bases and J gave up 4 bases, with 13 bases separating them. The CDR3 loop is CASLWGAYNEQFF. The CDR3 DNA sequence: TGTGCCAGTTTATGGGGAGCGTACAATGAGCAGTTCTTC. The whole variable domain, filled in from reference TRBV2 and TRBJ2-1, reads EPEVTQTPSHQVTQMGQEVILRCVPISNHLYFYWYRQILGQKVEFLVSFYNNEISEKSEIFDDQFSVERPDGSNFTLKIRSTKLEDSAMYFCASLWGAYNEQFFGPGTRLTVL.

This clone occurred a few times. The V gene is TRBV19, the J gene TRBJ1-6; no definite D call. CDR3 length equals 16 residues. Germline CDR1 and CDR2: LNHDA and SQIVND (reference sequence). With 1 base removed from V and 9 bases from J, the gap between germline ends came to 16 bases. DNA of the CDR3: TGTGCCAGTAGTATAGCCCCTGGACGGAGGTCTTCACCCCTCCACTTT. This translates into CASSIAPGRRSSPLHF.